These T cell receptor beta chains were read from a single sample in a study of cytomegalovirus exposure and HLA in healthy donors. Sequenced by immunoSEQ multiplex PCR; TCRdb stores in-frame clones only, minus some. The data contain fewer than 110,000 clones, 75% to 90% of them singletons. Sequenced sample: PBMCs. The receptors were gathered from a man aged 25-45 years in good health and CMV-seronegative. CDR3s leave out the opening cysteine and the closing phenylalanine or tryptophan. The D gene is left open where the match is weak.

TRBD2,TRBV19,ASSSFSGSPYYEQY
.,TRBV7-9,ASSPSSNSGNTIY
TRBD2,TRBV9,ASSVATSGRAIYHEQF
.,TRBV19,ASSIGSRDTEAF
.,TRBV5-4,ASSSDRANTEAF
.,TRBV30,AWSGGSNQPQH
TRBD2,TRBV5-1,ASSIGTSGNEQF
.,TRBV4-1,ASSQTGGGTDTQY
.,TRBV18,ASSPQGIGVNYGYT
.,TRBV30,AWSVVEGYEQY
.,TRBV30,AWNRVSGTEAF